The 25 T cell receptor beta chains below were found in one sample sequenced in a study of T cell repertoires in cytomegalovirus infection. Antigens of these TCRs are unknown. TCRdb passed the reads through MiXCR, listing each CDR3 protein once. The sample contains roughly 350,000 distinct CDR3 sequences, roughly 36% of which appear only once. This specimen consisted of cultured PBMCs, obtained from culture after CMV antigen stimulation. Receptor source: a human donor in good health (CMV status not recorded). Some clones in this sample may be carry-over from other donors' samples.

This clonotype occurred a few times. Here the CDR3 reads CASSLVGRYEQYF. CDR3 nucleotides: TGTGCCAGCAGTTTAGTCGGAAGGTACGAGCAGTACTTC. The rearrangement uses TRBV28 and TRBJ2-7; D not certain. The V gene's germline CDR1 is MDHEN and CDR2 SYDVKM. The CDR3 has 13 amino acids. Trimming took off 2 bases at V and 4 bases at J, with 9 bases between the two ends. The full variable domain, completed using reference TRBV28 and TRBJ2-7, is DVKVTQSSRYLVKRTGEKVFLECVQDMDHENMFWYRQDPGLGLRLIYFSYDVKMKEKGDIPEGYSVSREKKERFSLILESASTNQTSMYLCASSLVGRYEQYFGPGTRLTVT.

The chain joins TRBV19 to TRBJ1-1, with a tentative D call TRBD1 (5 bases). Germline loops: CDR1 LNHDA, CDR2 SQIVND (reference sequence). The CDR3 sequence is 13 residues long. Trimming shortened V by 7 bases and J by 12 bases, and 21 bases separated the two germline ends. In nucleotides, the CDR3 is TGTGCCAGTAAAGTGAGGCAGGGTTCAGTACCTTTCTTT. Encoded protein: CASKVRQGSVPFF.

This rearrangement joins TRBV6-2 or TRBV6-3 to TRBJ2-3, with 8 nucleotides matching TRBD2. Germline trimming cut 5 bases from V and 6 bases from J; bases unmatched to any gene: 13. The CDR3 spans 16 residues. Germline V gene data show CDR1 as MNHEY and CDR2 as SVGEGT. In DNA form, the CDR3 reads TGTGCCAGCAGTGACGGCGGCAGCGCGGGGGGTGATACGCAGTATTTT. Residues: CASSDGGSAGGDTQYF.

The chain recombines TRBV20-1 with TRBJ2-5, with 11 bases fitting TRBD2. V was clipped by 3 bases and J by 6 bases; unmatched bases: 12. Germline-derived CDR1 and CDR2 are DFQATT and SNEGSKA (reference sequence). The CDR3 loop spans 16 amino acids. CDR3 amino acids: CSASLLTSGSSKTQYF. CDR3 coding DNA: TGCAGTGCTAGTCTGTTAACTAGCGGGAGTTCGAAGACCCAGTACTTC.

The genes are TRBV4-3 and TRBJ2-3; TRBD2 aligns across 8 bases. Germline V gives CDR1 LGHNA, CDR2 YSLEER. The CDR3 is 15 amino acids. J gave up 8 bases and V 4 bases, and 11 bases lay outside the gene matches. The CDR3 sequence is CASSLQDAREGTQYF. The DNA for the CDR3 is TGCGCCAGCAGCCTCCAGGATGCCCGGGAGGGTACGCAGTATTTT.

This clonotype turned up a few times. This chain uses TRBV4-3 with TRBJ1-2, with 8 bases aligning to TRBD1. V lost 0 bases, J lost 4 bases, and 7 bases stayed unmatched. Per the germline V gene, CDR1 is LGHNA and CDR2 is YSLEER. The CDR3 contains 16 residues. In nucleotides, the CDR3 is TGCGCCAGCAGCCAAGAGGGGACAGGTTGGACCTATGGCTACACCTTC. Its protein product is CASSQEGTGWTYGYTF.

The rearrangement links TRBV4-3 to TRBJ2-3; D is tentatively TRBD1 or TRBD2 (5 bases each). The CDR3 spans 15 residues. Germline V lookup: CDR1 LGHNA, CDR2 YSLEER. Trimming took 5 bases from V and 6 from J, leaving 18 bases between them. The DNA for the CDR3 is TGCGCCAGCAGCATCCGGGGCTCATTCGCCGATACGCAGTATTTT. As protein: CASSIRGSFADTQYF.

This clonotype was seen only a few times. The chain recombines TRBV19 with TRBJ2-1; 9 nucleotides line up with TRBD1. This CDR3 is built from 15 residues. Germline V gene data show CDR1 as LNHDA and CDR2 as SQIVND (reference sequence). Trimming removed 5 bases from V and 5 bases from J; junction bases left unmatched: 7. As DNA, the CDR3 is TGTGCCAGTAGTCCCCTCTGGGACAGGGACAATGAGCAGTTCTTC. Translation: CASSPLWDRDNEQFF.

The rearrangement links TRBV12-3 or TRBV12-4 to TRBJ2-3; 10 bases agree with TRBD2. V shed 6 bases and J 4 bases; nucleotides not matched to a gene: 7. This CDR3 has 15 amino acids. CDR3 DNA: TGTGCCAGCAGCTCAGCCGGGACTAGCGCAGATACGCAGTATTTT. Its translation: CASSSAGTSADTQYF.

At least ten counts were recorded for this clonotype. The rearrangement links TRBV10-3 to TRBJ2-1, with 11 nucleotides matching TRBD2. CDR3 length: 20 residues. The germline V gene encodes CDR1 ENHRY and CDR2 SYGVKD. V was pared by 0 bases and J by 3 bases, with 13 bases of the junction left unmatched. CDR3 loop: CAISESAVLAGGGYYNEQFF. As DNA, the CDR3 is TGTGCCATCAGTGAGTCGGCGGTTCTAGCGGGAGGCGGGTACTACAATGAGCAGTTCTTC.

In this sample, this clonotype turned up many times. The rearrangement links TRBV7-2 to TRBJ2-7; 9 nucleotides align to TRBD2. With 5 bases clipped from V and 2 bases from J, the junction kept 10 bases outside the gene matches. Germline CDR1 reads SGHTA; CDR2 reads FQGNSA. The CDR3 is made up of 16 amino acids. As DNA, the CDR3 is TGTGCCAGCAGCGCGGCCGCCCTAGCGGGACCCTACGAGCAGTACGTC. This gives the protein CASSAAALAGPYEQYV.

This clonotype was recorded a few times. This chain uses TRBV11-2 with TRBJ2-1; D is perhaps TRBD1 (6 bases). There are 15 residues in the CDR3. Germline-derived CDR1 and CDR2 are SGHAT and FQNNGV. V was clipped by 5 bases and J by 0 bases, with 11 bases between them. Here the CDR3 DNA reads TGTGCCAGCAGCCTCCCAGGGGTCTCCTACAATGAGCAGTTCTTC. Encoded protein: CASSLPGVSYNEQFF.

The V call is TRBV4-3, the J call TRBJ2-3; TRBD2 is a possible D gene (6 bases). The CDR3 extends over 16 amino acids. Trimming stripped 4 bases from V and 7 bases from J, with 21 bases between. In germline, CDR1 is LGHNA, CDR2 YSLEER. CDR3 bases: TGCGCCAGCAGCCCTCAAGGGACTGGGTTTCAAAATACGCAGTATTTT. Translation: CASSPQGTGFQNTQYF.

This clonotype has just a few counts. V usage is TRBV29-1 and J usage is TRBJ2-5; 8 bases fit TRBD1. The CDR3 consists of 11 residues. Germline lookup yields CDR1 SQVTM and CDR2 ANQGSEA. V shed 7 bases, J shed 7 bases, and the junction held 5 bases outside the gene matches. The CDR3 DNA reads TGCAGCGGCCAGGACAGGGCGACCCAGTACTTC. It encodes CSGQDRATQYF.

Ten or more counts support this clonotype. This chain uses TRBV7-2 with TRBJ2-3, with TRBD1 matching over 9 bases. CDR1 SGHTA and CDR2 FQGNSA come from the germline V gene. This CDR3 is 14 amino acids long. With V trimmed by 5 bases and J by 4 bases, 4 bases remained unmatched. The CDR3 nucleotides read TGTGCCAGCAGCCGGGACAGGGCCGCAGATACGCAGTATTTT. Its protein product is CASSRDRAADTQYF.

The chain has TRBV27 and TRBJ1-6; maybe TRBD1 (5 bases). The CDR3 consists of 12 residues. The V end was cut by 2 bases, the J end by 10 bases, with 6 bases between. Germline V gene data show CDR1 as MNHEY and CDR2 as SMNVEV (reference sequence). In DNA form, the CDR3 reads TGTGCCAGCAGTTTAAGGGGATCACCCCTCCACTTT. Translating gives CASSLRGSPLHF.

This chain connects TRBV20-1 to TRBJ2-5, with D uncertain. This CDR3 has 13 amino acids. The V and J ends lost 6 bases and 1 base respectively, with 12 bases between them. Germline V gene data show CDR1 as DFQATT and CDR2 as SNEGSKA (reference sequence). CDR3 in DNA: TGCAGTGCCCGAATACGGTCCCAAGAGACCCAGTACTTC. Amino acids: CSARIRSQETQYF.

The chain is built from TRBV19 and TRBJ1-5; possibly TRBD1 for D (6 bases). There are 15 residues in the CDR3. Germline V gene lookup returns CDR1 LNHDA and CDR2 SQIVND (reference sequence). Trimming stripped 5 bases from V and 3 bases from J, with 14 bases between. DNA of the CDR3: TGTGCCAGTAGTCTTCTACAGGGTGACAATCAGCCCCAGCATTTT. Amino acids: CASSLLQGDNQPQHF.

CDR3: CSARENRYNEQFF. The DNA for the CDR3 is TGCAGTGCTAGAGAGAATCGTTACAATGAGCAGTTCTTC. The chain has TRBV20-1 and TRBJ2-1; D call uncertain. V lost 0 bases, J lost 4 bases, and 7 bases lay in between. Germline V gene lookup returns CDR1 DFQATT and CDR2 SNEGSKA (reference sequence). This CDR3 is 13 amino acids long.

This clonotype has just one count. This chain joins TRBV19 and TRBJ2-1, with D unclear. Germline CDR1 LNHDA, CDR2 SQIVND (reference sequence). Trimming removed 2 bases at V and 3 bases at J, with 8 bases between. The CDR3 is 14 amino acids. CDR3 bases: TGTGCCAGTAGTATACCACCGGTCTACAATGAGCAGTTCTTC. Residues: CASSIPPVYNEQFF.

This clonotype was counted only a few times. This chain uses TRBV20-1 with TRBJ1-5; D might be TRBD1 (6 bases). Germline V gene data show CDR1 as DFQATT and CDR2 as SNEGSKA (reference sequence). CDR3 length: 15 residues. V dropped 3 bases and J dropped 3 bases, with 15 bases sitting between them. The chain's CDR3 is CSASEWGGPNQPQHF. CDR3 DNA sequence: TGCAGTGCTAGCGAGTGGGGGGGCCCCAATCAGCCCCAGCATTTT.

CDR3 nucleotides: TGCGCCAGCAGCCAAGAAGCGGGAGGATTATTCGAGCAGTACTTC. Its translation is CASSQEAGGLFEQYF. The V call is TRBV4-1, the J call TRBJ2-7, with 9 bases identical to TRBD2. Germline V CDR1 and CDR2: MGHRA, YSYEKL. V lost 0 bases and J lost 6; bases outside the gene matches: 6. CDR3 length equals 15 residues.

The DNA of the CDR3 is TGTGCCAGCTCACCCCCCTCGACAGGGGGCGAAGAGACCCAGTACTTC. This encodes CASSPPSTGGEETQYF. This chain joins TRBV18 and TRBJ2-5; the match to TRBD1 covers 10 bases. V lost 3 bases and J lost 3; bases outside the gene matches: 7. There are 16 residues in the CDR3. Per germline, CDR1 KGHSH and CDR2 LQKENI.

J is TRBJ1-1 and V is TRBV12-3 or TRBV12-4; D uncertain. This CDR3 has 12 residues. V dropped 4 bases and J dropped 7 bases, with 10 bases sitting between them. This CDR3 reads CASSSQRNEAFF. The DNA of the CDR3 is TGTGCCAGCAGTTCCCAACGGAATGAAGCTTTCTTT.

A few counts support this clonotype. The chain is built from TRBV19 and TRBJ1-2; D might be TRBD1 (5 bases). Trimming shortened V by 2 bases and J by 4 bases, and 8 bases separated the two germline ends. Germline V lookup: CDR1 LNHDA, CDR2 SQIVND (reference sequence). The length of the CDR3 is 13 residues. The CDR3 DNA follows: TGTGCCAGTAGTATAAGACAGCTCTATGGCTACACCTTC. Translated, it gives CASSIRQLYGYTF.